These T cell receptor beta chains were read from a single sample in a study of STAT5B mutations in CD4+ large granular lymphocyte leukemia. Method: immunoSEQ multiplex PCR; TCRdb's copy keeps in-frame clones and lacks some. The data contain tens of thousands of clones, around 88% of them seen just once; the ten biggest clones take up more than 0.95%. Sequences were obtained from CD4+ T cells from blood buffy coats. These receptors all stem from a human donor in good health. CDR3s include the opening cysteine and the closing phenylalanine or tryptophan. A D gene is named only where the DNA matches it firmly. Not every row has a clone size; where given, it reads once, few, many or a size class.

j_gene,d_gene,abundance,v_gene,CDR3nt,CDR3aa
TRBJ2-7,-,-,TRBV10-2,TGCGCCAGCAGTGGAAAGGGGTCAATCGTGGAGCAGTACTTC,CASSGKGSIVEQYF
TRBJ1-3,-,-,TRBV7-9,TGTGCCAGCAGCTTTCTTCGCGGCTCTGGAAACACCATATATTTT,CASSFLRGSGNTIYF
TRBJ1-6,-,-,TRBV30,TGTGCCTGGGGTATCAGACTGGGCTCACCCCTCCACTTT,CAWGIRLGSPLHF
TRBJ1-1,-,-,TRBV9,TGTGCCAGCACCCGACTGACCATGAACACTGAAGCTTTCTTT,CASTRLTMNTEAFF
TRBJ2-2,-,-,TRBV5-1,TGCGCCAGCAGCTTGGGACAGAGGAACACCGGGGAGCTGTTTTTT,CASSLGQRNTGELFF
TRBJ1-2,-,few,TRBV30,TGTGCCTGGAGTCCGACTAGTTATGGCTACACCTTC,CAWSPTSYGYTF
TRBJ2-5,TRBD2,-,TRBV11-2,TGTGCCAGCAGCTTAAATGGACTAGCGGGAGGGGGGAGGCAAGAGACCCAGTACTTC,CASSLNGLAGGGRQETQYF
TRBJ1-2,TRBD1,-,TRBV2,TGTGCCAGCAGTGAAGAAGGGGGCCTAACGTCTGGCTACACCTTC,CASSEEGGLTSGYTF
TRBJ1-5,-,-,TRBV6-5,TGTGCCAGCAGTTACGCAGGTCATAGCAATCAGCCCCAGCATTTT,CASSYAGHSNQPQHF
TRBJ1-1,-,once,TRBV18,TGTGCCAGCTCGGCCGGTATGAACACTGAAGCTTTCTTT,CASSAGMNTEAFF
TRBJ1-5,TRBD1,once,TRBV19,TGTGCCAGTATCGACAGGGGCGGTCCGATCAATCAGCCCCAGCATTTT,CASIDRGGPINQPQHF
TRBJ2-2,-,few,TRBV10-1,TGCGCCACTTTATCGAACACCGGGGAGCTGTTTTTT,CATLSNTGELFF
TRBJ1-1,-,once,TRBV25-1,TGTGCCAGCAGTGAATTCCCTGCTAACACTGAAGCTTTCTTT,CASSEFPANTEAFF
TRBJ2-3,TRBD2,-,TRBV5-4,TGTGCCAGCAGCCTCGAGCTAGCGGGGTCTAGCACAGATACGCAGTATTTT,CASSLELAGSSTDTQYF
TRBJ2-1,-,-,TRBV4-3,TGCGCCAGCAGCCAAGGATGGGGACAACCTCTCAATGAGCAGTTCTTC,CASSQGWGQPLNEQFF
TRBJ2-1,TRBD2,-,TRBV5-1,TGCGCCAGCAGCTTGGTAGCGGGAGCGGACAATGAGCAGTTCTTC,CASSLVAGADNEQFF
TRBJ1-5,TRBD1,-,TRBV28,TGTGCCAGCGGATCAGGGGGAGGGCTGGAACAGCCCCAGCATTTT,CASGSGGGLEQPQHF
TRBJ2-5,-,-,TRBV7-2,TGTGCCAGCAGCCAGCAAGAGACCCAGTACTTC,CASSQQETQYF
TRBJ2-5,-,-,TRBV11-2,TGTGCCAGCAGCTTGGGAGAGACCCAGTACTTC,CASSLGETQYF
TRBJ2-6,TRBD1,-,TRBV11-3,TGTGCCAGCAGCTCCGGGACAGGGCTGGGGGCCAACGTCCTGACTTTC,CASSSGTGLGANVLTF
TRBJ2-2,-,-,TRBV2,TGTGCCAGCACCTCGGTCGGGGAGCTGTTTTTT,CASTSVGELFF
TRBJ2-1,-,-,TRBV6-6,TGTGCCAGCACCCTTGGGGGGCGCTCCTACAATGAGCAGTTCTTC,CASTLGGRSYNEQFF
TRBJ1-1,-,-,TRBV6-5,TGTGCCAGCATAGGGAGACACAAGAACACTGAAGCTTTCTTT,CASIGRHKNTEAFF
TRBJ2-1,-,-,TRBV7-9,TGTGCCAGCAGCCGATACAATGAGCAGTTCTTC,CASSRYNEQFF
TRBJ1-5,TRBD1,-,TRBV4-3,TGCGCCAGCAGCCAAGATTGGACAGGCCATCAGCCCCAGCATTTT,CASSQDWTGHQPQHF
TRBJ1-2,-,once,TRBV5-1,TGCGCCAGCAGCTTGGCCGAAGGCGGATTTGGTAGCTACACCTTC,CASSLAEGGFGSYTF
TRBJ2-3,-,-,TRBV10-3,TGTGCCATCAGGGACCGCACAGATACGCAGTATTTT,CAIRDRTDTQYF
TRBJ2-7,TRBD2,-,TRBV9,TGTGCCAGCAGCGTAGGAGGGGGGACTAGCGTTTACGAGCAGTACTTC,CASSVGGGTSVYEQYF
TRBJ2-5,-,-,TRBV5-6,TGTGCCAGCAGCTTAGGACAGCAAGAGACCCAGTACTTC,CASSLGQQETQYF